This T cell receptor (beta chain) was observed in a study of blood T cell repertoires in COVID-19. The repertoire was sequenced with immunoSEQ multiplex PCR; TCRdb's copy has only in-frame clones and lacks some. Among tens of thousands of clones listed, about four fifths were seen once. Looked up from germline, CDR1 is SEHNR and CDR2 is FQNEAQ (reference sequence). V gave up 5 bases and J gave up 4 bases; unmatched junction bases: 10. The CDR3 has 16 residues. This clonotype originated in a human donor in a cohort sampled during active COVID-19. The sequenced sample consisted of peripheral blood. This chain uses TRBV7-9 with TRBJ1-4, with 7 bases that match TRBD1. Here the CDR3 DNA reads TGTGCCAGCAGCCCCAACCTACAGGGGCATAATGAAAAACTGTTTTTT. This translates into CASSPNLQGHNEKLFF.